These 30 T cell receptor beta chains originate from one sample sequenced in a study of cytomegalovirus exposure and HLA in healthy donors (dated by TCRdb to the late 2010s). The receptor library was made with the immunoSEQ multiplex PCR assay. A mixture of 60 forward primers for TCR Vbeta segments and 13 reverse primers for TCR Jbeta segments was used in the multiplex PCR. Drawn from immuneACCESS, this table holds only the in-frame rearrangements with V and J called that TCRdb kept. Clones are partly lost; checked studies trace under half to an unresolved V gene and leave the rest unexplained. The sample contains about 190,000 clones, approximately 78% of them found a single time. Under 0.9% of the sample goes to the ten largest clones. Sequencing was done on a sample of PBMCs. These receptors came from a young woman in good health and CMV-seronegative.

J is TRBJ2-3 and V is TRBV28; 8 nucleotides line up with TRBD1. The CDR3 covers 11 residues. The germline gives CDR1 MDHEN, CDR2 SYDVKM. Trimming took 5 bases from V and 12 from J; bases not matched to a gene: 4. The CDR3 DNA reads TGTGCCAGCAGTCTGACAGGGGCCCAGTATTTT. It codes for CASSLTGAQYF.

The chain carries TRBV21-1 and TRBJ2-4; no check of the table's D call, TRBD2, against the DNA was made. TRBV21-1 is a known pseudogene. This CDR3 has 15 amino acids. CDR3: CASTEAFLAKNIQYF. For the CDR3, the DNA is TGTGCCAGCACTGAGGCATTCCTAGCCAAAAACATTCAGTACTTC.

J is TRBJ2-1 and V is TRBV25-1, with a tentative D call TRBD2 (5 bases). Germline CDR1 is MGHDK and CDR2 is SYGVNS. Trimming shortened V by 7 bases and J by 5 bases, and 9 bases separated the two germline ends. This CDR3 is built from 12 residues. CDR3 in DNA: TGTGCCAGCACTCGGCGGGACAATGAGCAGTTCTTC. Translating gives CASTRRDNEQFF.

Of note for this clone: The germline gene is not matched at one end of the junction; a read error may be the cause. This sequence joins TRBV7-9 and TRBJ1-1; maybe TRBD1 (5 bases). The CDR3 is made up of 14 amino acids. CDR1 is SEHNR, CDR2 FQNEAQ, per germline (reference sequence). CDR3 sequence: CSSSLASRATEAFF. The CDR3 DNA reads TGTTCCAGCAGCTTAGCCAGCAGGGCCACTGAAGCTTTCTTT.

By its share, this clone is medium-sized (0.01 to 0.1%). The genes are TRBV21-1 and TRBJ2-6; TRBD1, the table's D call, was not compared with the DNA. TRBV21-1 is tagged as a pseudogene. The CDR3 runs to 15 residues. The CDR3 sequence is CASSDRAAGANVLTF. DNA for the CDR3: TGTGCCAGCAGCGACAGGGCCGCTGGGGCCAACGTCCTGACTTTC.

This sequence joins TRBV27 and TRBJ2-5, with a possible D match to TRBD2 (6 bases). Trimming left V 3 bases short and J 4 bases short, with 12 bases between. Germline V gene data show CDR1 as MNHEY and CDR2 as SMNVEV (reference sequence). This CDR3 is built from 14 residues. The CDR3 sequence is CASSFSSARETQYF. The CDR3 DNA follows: TGTGCCAGCAGTTTCTCTAGCGCCCGAGAGACCCAGTACTTC.

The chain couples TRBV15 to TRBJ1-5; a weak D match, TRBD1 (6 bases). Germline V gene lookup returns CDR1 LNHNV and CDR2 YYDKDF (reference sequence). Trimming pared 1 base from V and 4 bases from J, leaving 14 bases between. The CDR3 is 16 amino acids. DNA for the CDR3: TGTGCCACCAGCAGAGTCCAGGACAGCTATAATCAGCCCCAGCATTTT. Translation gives CATSRVQDSYNQPQHF.

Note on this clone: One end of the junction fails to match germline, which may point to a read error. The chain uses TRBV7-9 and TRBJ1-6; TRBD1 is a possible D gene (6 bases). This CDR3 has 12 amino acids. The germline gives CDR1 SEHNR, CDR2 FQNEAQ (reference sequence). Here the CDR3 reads CSSSYRDSPLHF. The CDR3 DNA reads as TGTTCCAGCAGCTACAGGGATTCACCCCTCCACTTT.

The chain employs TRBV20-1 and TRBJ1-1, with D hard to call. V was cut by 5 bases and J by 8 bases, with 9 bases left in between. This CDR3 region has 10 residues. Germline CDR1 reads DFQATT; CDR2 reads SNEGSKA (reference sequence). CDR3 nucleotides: TGCAGTGCTGGGGAGGTCGAAGCTTTCTTT. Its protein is CSAGEVEAFF.

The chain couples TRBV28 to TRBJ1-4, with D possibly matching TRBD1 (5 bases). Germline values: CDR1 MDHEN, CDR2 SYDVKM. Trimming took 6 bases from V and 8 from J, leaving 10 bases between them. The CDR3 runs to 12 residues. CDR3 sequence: CASRSGDEKLFF. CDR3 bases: TGTGCCAGCAGGTCGGGGGACGAAAAACTGTTTTTT.

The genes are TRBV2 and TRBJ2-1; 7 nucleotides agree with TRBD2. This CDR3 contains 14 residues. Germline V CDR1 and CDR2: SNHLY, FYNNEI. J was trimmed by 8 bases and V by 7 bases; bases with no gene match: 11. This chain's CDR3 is CASNAQRDSYEQFF. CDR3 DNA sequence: TGTGCCAGCAATGCCCAGCGGGATAGTTATGAGCAGTTCTTC.

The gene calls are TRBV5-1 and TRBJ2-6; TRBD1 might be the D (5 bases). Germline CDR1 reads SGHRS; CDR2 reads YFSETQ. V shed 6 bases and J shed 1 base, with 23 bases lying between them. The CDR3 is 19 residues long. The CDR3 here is CASTPRGSGKESGANVLTF. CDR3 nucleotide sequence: TGCGCCAGCACCCCAAGGGGCAGTGGGAAAGAGTCTGGGGCCAACGTCCTGACTTTC. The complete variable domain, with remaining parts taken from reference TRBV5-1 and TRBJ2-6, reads KAGVTQTPRYLIKTRGQQVTLSCSPISGHRSVSWYQQTPGQGLQFLFEYFSETQRNKGNFPGRFSGRQFSNSRSEMNVSTLELGDSALYLCASTPRGSGKESGANVLTFGAGSRLTVL.

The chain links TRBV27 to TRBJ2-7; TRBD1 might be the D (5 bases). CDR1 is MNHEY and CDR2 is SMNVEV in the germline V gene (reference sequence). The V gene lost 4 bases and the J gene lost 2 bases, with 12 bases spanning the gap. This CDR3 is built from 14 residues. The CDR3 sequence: CASSWVGPTYEQYF. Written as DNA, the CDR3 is TGTGCCAGCAGTTGGGTGGGGCCAACCTACGAGCAGTACTTC.

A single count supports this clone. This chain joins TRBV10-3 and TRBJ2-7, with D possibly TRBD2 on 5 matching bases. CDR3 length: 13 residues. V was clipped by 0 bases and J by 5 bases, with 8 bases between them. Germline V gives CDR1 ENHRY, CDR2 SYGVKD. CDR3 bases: TGTGCCATCAGTGAGTCGTTGACTAACGAGCAGTACTTC. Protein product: CAISESLTNEQYF.

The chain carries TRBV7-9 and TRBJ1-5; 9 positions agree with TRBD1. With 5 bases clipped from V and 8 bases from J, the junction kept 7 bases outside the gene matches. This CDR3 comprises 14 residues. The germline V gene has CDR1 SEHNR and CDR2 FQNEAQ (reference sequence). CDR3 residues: CASSPGQGKEPQHF. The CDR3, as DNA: TGTGCCAGCAGCCCAGGACAGGGGAAGGAGCCCCAGCATTTT.

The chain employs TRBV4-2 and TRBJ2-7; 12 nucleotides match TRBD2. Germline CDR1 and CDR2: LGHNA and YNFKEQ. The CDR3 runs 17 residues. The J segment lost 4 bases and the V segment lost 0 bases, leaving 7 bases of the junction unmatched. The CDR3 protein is CASSQDPAGTSGYEQYF. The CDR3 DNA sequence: TGTGCCAGCAGCCAAGATCCGGCAGGGACTAGCGGGTACGAGCAGTACTTC.

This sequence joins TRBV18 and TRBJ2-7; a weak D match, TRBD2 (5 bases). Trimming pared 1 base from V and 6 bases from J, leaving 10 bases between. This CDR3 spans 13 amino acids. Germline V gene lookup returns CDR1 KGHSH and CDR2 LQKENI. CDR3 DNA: TGTGCCAGCTCACCACAATACGGAGGCGAGCAGTACTTC. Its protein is CASSPQYGGEQYF.

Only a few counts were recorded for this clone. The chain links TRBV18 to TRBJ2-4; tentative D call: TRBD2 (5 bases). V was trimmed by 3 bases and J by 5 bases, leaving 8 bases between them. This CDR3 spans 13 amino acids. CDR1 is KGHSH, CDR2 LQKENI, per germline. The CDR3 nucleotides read TGTGCCAGCTCACCTACTAGGGAAAACATTCAGTACTTC. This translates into CASSPTRENIQYF.

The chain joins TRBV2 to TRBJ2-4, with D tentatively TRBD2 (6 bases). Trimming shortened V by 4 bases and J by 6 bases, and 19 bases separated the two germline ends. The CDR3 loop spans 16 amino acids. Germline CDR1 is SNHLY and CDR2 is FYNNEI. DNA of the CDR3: TGTGCCAGCAGTGTAGCGGACTCTCCGCCCGTAAACATTCAGTACTTC. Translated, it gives CASSVADSPPVNIQYF.

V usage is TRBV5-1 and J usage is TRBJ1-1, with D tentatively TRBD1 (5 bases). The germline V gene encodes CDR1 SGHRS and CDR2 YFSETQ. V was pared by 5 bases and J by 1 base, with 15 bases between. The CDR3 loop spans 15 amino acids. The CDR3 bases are TGCGCCAGCAGGGGTGGGGGGAGGGCGAACACTGAAGCTTTCTTT. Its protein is CASRGGGRANTEAFF.

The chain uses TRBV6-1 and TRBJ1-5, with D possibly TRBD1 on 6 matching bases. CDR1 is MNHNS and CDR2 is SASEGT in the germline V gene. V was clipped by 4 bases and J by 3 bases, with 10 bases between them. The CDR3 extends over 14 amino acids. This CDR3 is CASSVQGNNQPQHF. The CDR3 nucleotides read TGTGCCAGCAGTGTACAGGGAAACAATCAGCCCCAGCATTTT.

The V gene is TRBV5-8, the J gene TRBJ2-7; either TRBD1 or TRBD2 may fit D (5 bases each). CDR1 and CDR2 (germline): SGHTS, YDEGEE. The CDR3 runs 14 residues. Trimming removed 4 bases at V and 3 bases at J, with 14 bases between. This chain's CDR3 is CASSLGRSGYEQYF. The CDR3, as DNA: TGTGCCAGCAGCCTGGGACGAAGCGGCTACGAGCAGTACTTC.

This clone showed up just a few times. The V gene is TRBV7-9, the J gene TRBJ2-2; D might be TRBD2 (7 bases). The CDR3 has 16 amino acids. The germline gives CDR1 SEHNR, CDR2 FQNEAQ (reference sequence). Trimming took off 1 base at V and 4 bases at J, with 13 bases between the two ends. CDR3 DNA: TGTGCCAGCAGCTTAGTTGGGGGGGCCCTCACCGGGGAGCTGTTTTTT. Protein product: CASSLVGGALTGELFF.

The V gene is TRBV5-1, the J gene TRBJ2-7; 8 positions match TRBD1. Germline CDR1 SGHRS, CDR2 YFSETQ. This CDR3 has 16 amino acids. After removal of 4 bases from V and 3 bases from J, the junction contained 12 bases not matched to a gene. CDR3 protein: CASSLSPTGEFYEQYF. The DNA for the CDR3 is TGCGCCAGCAGCCTAAGCCCGACAGGGGAATTCTACGAGCAGTACTTC.

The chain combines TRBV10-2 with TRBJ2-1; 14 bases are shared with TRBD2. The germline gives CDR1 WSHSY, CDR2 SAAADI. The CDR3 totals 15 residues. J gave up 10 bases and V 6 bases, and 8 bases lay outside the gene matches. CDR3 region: CASSDGLAGGREQFF. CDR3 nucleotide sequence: TGCGCCAGCAGCGATGGACTAGCGGGAGGACGCGAGCAGTTCTTC.

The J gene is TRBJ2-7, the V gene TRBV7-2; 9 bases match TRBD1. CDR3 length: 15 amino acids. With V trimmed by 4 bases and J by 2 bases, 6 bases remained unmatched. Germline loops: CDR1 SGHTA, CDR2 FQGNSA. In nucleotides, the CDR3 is TGTGCCAGCAGCTCACAGGGGGCCCCGACCTACGAGCAGTACTTC. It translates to CASSSQGAPTYEQYF.

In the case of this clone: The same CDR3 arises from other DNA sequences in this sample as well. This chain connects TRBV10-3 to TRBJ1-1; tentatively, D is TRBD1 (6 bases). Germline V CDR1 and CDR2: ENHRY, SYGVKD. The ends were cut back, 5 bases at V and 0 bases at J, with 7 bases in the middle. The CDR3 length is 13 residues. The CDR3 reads CAISTGMNTEAFF. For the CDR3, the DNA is TGTGCCATCAGTACAGGGATGAACACTGAAGCTTTCTTT.

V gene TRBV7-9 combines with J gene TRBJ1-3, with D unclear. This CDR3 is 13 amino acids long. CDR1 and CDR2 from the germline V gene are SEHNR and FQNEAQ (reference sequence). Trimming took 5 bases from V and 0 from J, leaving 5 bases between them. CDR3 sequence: CASSRSSGNTIYF. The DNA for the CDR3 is TGTGCCAGCAGCCGGAGCTCTGGAAACACCATATATTTT.

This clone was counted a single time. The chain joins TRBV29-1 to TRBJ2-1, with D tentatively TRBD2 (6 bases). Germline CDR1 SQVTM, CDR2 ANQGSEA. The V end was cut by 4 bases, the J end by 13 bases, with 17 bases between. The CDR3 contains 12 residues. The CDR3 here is CSVGDSSVIQFF. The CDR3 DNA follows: TGCAGCGTTGGGGACTCCTCCGTCATACAGTTCTTC.

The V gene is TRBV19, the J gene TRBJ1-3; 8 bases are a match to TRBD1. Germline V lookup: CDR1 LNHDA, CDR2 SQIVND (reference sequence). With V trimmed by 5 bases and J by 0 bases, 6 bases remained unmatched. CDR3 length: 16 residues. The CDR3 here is CASSWDRQSSGNTIYF. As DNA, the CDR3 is TGTGCCAGTAGTTGGGACAGGCAGAGCTCTGGAAACACCATATATTTT.